Reported below is one TCR beta chain. Its antigen is as yet unknown. Data came from immunoSEQ multiplex PCR; TCRdb stores just in-frame clones and leaves some out. The sample holds about 68,000 clones; over 80% are singletons and the top ten take about 5.9%. The CDR3 covers 17 residues. Losses at the gene ends were 1 base for V and 0 bases for J; bases not matched to a gene: 5. Germline loops: CDR1 LNHDA, CDR2 SQIVND (reference sequence). This sample is drawn from a study of OX40 agonist ivuxolimab in advanced cancers. Background on the study: Ivuxolimab, an agonistic anti-OX40 (CD134) antibody, was given to patients. At roughly 83% male, the cohort had a mean age of 60 years, ranging from about 20 to 90. Prior anti-PD-1, anti-PD-L1 or anti-CTLA-4 therapy was allowed; around 40% had some.

Overall study findings and caveats: Clonal expansion from baseline to week 6 occurred in both CD4+ and CD8+ T cells.

The specimen was CD4+ or CD8+ T cells sorted from blood, collected in a trial of the OX40 agonist ivuxolimab. The chain carries TRBV19 and TRBJ2-7, with 11 bases matching TRBD2. The clonotype comes from an adult with an advanced solid tumor such as melanoma, head and neck, liver or kidney cancer. CDR3 bases: TGTGCCAGTAGTATAGGGGGGACTAGCGGCCCCTCCTACGAGCAGTACTTC. This codes for CASSIGGTSGPSYEQYF.